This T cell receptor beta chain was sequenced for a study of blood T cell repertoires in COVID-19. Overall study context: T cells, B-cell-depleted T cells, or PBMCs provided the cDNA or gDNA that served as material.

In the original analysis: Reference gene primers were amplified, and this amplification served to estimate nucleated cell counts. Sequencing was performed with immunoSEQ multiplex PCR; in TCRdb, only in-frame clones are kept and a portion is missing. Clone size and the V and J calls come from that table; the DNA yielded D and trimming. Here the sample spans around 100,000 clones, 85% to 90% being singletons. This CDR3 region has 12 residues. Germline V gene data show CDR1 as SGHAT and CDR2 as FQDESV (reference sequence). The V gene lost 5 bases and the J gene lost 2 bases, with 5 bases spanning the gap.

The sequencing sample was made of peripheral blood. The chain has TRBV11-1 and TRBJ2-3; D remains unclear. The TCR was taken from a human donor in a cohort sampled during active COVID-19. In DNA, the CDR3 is TGTGCCAGCAGCCCATTCACAGATACGCAGTATTTT. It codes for CASSPFTDTQYF.